This TCR beta chain was retrieved from a study of T cells in narcolepsy. TCRdb's copy holds only in-frame clones and misses some; the assay was immunoSEQ multiplex PCR. The repertoire holds roughly 12,000 clones, with about 93% as singletons. Concerning this clone: Antigen: not known. Compared with germline, one end of the junction differs, possibly owing to a read error.

Per germline, CDR1 SGHTA and CDR2 FQGNSA. This CDR3 comprises 13 residues. Study results and limitations: Autoreactive HCRT-specific and TRIB2-specific clonotypes were marked in same-patient CSF-versus-blood CD4+ comparisons. Blood of same and different patients, but not healthy controls, reportedly held recurring autoreactive clonotypes.

The receptor was derived from a human donor with narcolepsy. The chain carries TRBV7-2 and TRBJ2-3; unclear D gene. Sequenced material: CD45RA- memory CD4+ T cells from PBMCs. The CDR3 spells CASSIARTDTQYF. DNA of the CDR3: TGTGCCAGCAGCATAGCCCGCACAGATACGCAGTATTTT.